A single sample is the source of the 2 T cell receptor beta chains below, sequenced in a study of cytomegalovirus exposure and HLA in healthy donors. The PCR employed 60 Vbeta primers together with 13 Jbeta primers. The data were produced by immunoSEQ multiplex PCR, yet TCRdb's version contains in-frame clones alone and is incomplete. Of approximately 140,000 clones listed, around 73% were seen once; the top ten hold around 15%. Sequenced input: PBMCs. The origin of the receptors is a human donor in good health.

The genes are TRBV5-1 and TRBJ1-5; 8 bases fit TRBD1. This CDR3 spans 14 amino acids. The germline gives CDR1 SGHRS, CDR2 YFSETQ. V was clipped by 0 bases and J by 11 bases; unmatched bases: 7. CDR3 sequence reads: CASSLGTGIGAQHF. The CDR3 DNA is TGCGCCAGCAGCTTGGGGACAGGGATAGGGGCCCAGCATTTT.

The count of this clone is one. The chain combines TRBV2 with TRBJ1-1, with D tentatively TRBD1 (6 bases). Looked up from germline, CDR1 is SNHLY and CDR2 is FYNNEI. This CDR3 region has 17 residues. Deletions cut 0 bases from V and 1 base from J, with 15 bases between. CDR3 nucleotide sequence: TGTGCCAGCAGTGAAGCGCCGGGGGGAGGGGGGAACACTGAAGCTTTCTTT. Residues: CASSEAPGGGGNTEAFF.